The next 13 T cell receptor beta chains were all read from a single sample in a study of blood T cell repertoires in COVID-19. Sequenced by immunoSEQ multiplex PCR; TCRdb stores in-frame clones only, minus some. The sample holds around 140,000 clones, roughly 89% seen once. Sequencing was done on a sample of peripheral blood. These receptors were obtained from a man in his fifties or sixties with COVID-19, enrolled during active disease.

This rearrangement joins TRBV18 to TRBJ1-1; D perhaps matches TRBD1 (6 bases). This CDR3 comprises 15 residues. Trimming cost V 1 base and J 4 bases, with 13 bases left between them. CDR1 KGHSH and CDR2 LQKENI come from the germline V gene. The CDR3 loop reads CASSPQTGTTTEAFF. The DNA for the CDR3 is TGTGCCAGCTCACCACAAACAGGGACTACCACTGAAGCTTTCTTT.

To note about this clone: The identical CDR3 is also encoded by other nucleotide sequences in the sample. This chain links TRBV18 with TRBJ1-1; TRBD1 agrees at 7 bases. V was pared by 2 bases and J by 4 bases, with 1 base of the junction left unmatched. The CDR3 spans 13 residues. Germline assignment: CDR1 KGHSH and CDR2 LQKENI. CDR3 nucleotide sequence: TGTGCCAGCTCACCAGCAGGGGGCACTGAAGCTTTCTTT. Translated, it gives CASSPAGGTEAFF.

The chain is built from TRBV28 and TRBJ2-7; the match to TRBD1 covers 9 bases. The junction had 9 bases not matched to a gene; V was cut back by 5 bases and J by 1 base. Germline V gene lookup returns CDR1 MDHEN and CDR2 SYDVKM. The CDR3 spans 16 residues. DNA for the CDR3: TGTGCCAGCAGTCTGGGTGGGACAGGGAGATCCTACGAGCAGTACTTC. Translation gives CASSLGGTGRSYEQYF.

The chain is built from TRBV29-1 and TRBJ1-2; D is possibly TRBD1 (5 bases). Germline values: CDR1 SQVTM, CDR2 ANQGSEA. V gave up 4 bases and J gave up 0 bases, with 12 bases separating them. CDR3 length: 14 amino acids. The CDR3 loop reads CSVGRQISNYGYTF. Written as DNA, the CDR3 is TGCAGCGTTGGTAGACAGATCTCTAACTATGGCTACACCTTC. Full variable domain (outside the CDR3, taken from reference TRBV29-1 and TRBJ1-2): SAVISQKPSRDICQRGTSLTIQCQVDSQVTMMFWYRQQPGQSLTLIATANQGSEATYESGFVIDKFPISRPNLTFSTLTVSNMSPEDSSIYLCSVGRQISNYGYTFGSGTRLTVV.

The chain is built from TRBV5-1 and TRBJ2-1; D uncertain. The CDR3 is 13 amino acids. Germline V gives CDR1 SGHRS, CDR2 YFSETQ. Trimming shortened V by 0 bases and J by 3 bases, and 4 bases separated the two germline ends. The CDR3 loop is CASSLGDYNEQFF. The CDR3 DNA reads as TGCGCCAGCAGCTTGGGCGACTACAATGAGCAGTTCTTC.

V usage is TRBV5-4 and J usage is TRBJ1-6, with a weak D call TRBD1 (5 bases). In germline, CDR1 is SGHNT, CDR2 YYREEE (reference sequence). V lost 2 bases and J lost 8, with 14 bases in between. There are 15 residues in the CDR3. CDR3 sequence reads: CASSLRTGLYSPLHF. In DNA form, the CDR3 reads TGTGCCAGCAGCTTACGGACGGGACTTTATTCACCCCTCCACTTT.

The CDR3: CASSLRGGLKNEQFF. DNA for the CDR3: TGTGCCAGTAGCCTCCGGGGGGGTCTAAAGAATGAGCAGTTCTTC. The chain couples TRBV19 to TRBJ2-1; the match to TRBD2 covers 8 bases. This CDR3 is 15 amino acids long. Germline lookup yields CDR1 LNHDA and CDR2 SQIVND (reference sequence). V shed 6 bases, J shed 7 bases, and the junction held 11 bases outside the gene matches.

The chain carries TRBV9 and TRBJ1-2, with 7 bases fitting TRBD1. The germline V gene has CDR1 SGDLS and CDR2 YYNGEE. This CDR3 has 15 residues. V shed 5 bases and J 3 bases; nucleotides not matched to a gene: 10. The CDR3 bases are TGTGCCAGCAGTGAGGGGGCGCGAGGTGACTATGGCTACACCTTC. Translation: CASSEGARGDYGYTF. The whole variable domain, filled in from reference TRBV9 and TRBJ1-2, reads DSGVTQTPKHLITATGQRVTLRCSPRSGDLSVYWYQQSLDQGLQFLIQYYNGEERAKGNILERFSAQQFPDLHSELNLSSLELGDSALYFCASSEGARGDYGYTFGSGTRLTVV.

This sequence joins TRBV7-2 and TRBJ1-1; 7 bases are a match to TRBD1. Per the germline V gene, CDR1 is SGHTA and CDR2 is FQGNSA. Losses at the gene ends were 0 bases for V and 0 bases for J; bases not matched to a gene: 1. CDR3 size: 15 residues. The CDR3 nucleotides read TGTGCCAGCAGCTTAGCGGGACAGATGAACACTGAAGCTTTCTTT. It specifies CASSLAGQMNTEAFF. The full variable domain, with the rest looked up from reference TRBV7-2 and TRBJ1-1, is GAGVSQSPSNKVTEKGKDVELRCDPISGHTALYWYRQSLGQGLEFLIYFQGNSAPDKSGLPSDRFSAERTGGSVSTLTIQRTQQEDSAVYLCASSLAGQMNTEAFFGQGTRLTVV.

V gene TRBV6-5 combines with J gene TRBJ1-4, with 10 bases lining up with TRBD1. In germline, CDR1 is MNHEY, CDR2 SVGAGI. The V and J ends lost 10 bases and 6 bases, in that order; junction bases with no gene match: 8. This CDR3 region has 14 residues. The CDR3 coding sequence is TGTGCCACCAAAACCGGGACAGGGGATGAAAAACTGTTTTTT. It specifies CATKTGTGDEKLFF.

The chain carries TRBV10-1 and TRBJ1-1; D is ambiguous. The CDR3 contains 13 residues. Trimming removed 5 bases at V and 5 bases at J, with 12 bases between. Germline CDR1 WNHNN, CDR2 SYGVQD (reference sequence). CDR3 coding DNA: TGCGCCAGCAGTCCCCTAGGGAGAACTGAAGCTTTCTTT. It encodes CASSPLGRTEAFF.

The genes are TRBV7-9 and TRBJ2-3; 9 bases align to TRBD1. The trim removed 0 bases at V and 1 base at J, leaving 11 bases unmatched. The germline CDR1 and CDR2 sequences are SEHNR and FQNEAQ (reference sequence). This CDR3 has 19 residues. The CDR3 DNA reads as TGTGCCAGCAGCTTAGCGGAGACAGGGGGAGGCCGCCGCACAGATACGCAGTATTTT. Protein: CASSLAETGGGRRTDTQYF.

The chain uses TRBV13 and TRBJ1-5; D gene unclear. Trimming removed 2 bases at V and 8 bases at J, with 10 bases between. CDR1 and CDR2 (germline): PRHDT, FYEKMQ (reference sequence). This CDR3 is built from 13 residues. CDR3 residues: CASSLSGREPQHF. The DNA of the CDR3 is TGTGCCAGCAGCTTATCAGGTAGAGAGCCCCAGCATTTT.